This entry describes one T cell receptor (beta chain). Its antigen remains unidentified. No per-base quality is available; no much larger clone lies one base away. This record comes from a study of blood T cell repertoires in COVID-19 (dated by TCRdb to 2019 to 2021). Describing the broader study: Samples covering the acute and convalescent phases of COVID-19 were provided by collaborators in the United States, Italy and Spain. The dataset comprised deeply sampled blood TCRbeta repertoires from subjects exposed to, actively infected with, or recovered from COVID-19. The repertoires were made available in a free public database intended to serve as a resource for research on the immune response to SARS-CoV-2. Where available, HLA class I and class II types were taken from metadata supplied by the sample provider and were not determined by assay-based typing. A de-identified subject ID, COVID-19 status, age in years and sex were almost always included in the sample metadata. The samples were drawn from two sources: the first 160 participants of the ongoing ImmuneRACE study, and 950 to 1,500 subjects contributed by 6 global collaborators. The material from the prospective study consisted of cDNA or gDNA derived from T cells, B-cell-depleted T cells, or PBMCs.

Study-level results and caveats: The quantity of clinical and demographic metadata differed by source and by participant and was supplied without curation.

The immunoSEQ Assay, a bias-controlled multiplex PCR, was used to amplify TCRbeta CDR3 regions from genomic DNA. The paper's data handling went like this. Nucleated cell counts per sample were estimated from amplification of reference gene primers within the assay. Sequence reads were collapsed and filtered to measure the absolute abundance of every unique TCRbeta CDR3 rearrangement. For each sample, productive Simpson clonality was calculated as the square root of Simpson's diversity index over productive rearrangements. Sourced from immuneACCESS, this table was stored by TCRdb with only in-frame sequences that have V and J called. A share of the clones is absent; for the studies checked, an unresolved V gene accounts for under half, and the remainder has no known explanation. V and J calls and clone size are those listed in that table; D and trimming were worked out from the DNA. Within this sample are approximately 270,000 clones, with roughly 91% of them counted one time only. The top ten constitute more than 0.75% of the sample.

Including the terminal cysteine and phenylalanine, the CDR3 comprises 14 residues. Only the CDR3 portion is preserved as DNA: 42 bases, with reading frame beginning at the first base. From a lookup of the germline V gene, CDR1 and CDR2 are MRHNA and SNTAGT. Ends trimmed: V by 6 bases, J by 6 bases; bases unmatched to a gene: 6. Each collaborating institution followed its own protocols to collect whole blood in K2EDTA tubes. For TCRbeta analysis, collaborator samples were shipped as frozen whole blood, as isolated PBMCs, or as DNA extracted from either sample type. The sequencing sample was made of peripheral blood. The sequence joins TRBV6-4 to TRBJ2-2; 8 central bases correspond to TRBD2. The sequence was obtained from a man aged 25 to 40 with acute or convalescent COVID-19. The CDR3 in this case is CASRPGLGAGELFF. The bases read TGTGCCAGCAGACCGGGACTAGGGGCCGGGGAGCTGTTTTTT.